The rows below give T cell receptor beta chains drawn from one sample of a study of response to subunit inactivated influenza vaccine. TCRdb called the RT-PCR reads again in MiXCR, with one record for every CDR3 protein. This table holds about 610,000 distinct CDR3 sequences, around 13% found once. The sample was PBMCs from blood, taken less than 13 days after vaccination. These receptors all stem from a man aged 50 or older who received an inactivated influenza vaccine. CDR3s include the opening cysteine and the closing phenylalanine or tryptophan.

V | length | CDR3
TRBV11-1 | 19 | CASSLSRRQDIKSSYEQYF
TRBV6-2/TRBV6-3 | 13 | CATGQSTHQPQHF
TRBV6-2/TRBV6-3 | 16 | CASSRGGAGIPTEAFF
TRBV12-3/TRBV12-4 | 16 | CASSTGLAGVQETQYF
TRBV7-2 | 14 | CASSPTSGRMELFF
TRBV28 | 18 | CPSSSGQGGGYSNQPQHF
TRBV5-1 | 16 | CASSPTKGRGLDTQYF
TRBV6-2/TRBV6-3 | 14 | CASSEDTTGSPLHF
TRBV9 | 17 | CASSASLRQGSAYEQYF
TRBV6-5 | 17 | CASSSFPGDSSTDTQYF
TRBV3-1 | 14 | CASSQDPDSYEQYF
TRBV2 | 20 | CASSEASPGTGTFVTYGYTF
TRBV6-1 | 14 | CASSQQPGGSPLHF
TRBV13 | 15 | CASSARGGVYNEQFF
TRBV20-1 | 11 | CSARRAIEQYF
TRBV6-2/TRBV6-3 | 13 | CASSFEPKDIQYF
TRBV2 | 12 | CASSQPTGELFF
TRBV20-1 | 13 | CSARDGTGSPLHF
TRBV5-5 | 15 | CASSLDRGRGEKLFF
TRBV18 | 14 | CASSPFGPPDTQYF
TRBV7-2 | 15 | CASSLDRVYTGELFF
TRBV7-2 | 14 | CASSLGQLLSEQYF
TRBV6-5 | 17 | CASSYSGLAGGKNIQYF
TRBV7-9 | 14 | CASSEAGSLYEQYF
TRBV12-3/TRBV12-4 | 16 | CASTDPIRERNYGYTF
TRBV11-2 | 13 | CASSLNFLETQYF
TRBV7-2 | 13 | CASTMVRDEKLFF
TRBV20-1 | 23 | CSARDLRPGAQTGTSRYNSPLHF
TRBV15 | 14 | CATRGQGSGNTIYF
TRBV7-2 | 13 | CASSLRSNSPLHF
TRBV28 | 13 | CASSSEHRETQYF
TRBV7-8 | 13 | CASSLDYLGGYTF
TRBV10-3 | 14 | CAIRSGGIYNEQFF
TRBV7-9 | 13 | CASSPGGTAEAFF
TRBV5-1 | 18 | CASSKDILAGAAYNEQFF
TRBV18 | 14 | CASSPIGQNTEAFF
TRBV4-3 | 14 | CASRRELNTGELFF
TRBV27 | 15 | CASSLTQGMTYEQYF
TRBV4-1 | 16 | CASSQVGGPGYYGYTF
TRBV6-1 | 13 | CASTYRAGYEQYF
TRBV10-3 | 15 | CAISDLEDAQETQYF
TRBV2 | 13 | CASSEVEGYGYTF
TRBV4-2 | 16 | CASSHFSGSGPGELFF
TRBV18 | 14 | CASRPDRVVRGYTF
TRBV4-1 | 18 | CASSQEGTSGQVSNTQYF
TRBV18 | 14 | CASSEREETDTQYF
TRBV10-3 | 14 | CAISPTVTNTEAFF
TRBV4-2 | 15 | CASSHLAYSYNEQFF
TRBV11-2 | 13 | CASSAANYNEQFF
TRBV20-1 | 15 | CCAGDGVQVQETQYF
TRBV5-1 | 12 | CASSYPSDEQYF
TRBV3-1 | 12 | CASSPPGFGYTF
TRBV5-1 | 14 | CASSLRRGEYEQYF